This TCR beta chain emerged from a study of shared clonotypes between healthy human individuals (dated by TCRdb to about 2020). Background for the entire study: The cohort comprised two women and a few men aged 18 to 49 years. Between about 0.8 and 8.9 billion PBMCs per donor were obtained by leukapheresis. For each donor, CD4 naive and CD4 memory were each given three plates, CD8 naive was given two plates, and CD8 memory was given one plate. To increase sequencing depth and limit assay-specific biases, TCR repertoire library preparation and sequencing were carried out by different laboratories using diverse techniques. To estimate repertoire size and how much clonotype sharing occurs between individuals, the study deeply sequenced the blood TCR repertoires of several healthy adults. Paper-wide results and their limitations: Naive subsets generally had larger estimated clonotype richness than memory subsets did. Sampling was restricted to blood, and TCR repertoires in tissues likely differ from the TCR repertoires found in blood. Rarefaction of sorted-subset datasets indicated incomplete sequencing despite the large sequencing depth. Higher generation probabilities were observed for clonotypes shared by all four sorted-subset donors than for non-shared clonotypes. Approximately 4.8% of naive CD4, roughly 3.6% of naive CD8, around 2.3% of memory CD4, and 0.4% of memory CD8 clonotypes were shared across several donors. The small number of donors limited the genetic and exposure-history diversity represented. Pairwise subsampling led to the expectation that sequencing depth would affect the degree of clonotype sharing among donors.

Using the deep immunoSEQ assay, multiplex PCR amplified TCR CDR3 regions from genomic DNA. For each cell subset, the extracted genomic DNA was distributed evenly across all wells of several immunoSEQ 96-well plates, and each plate served as one replicate. For sorted subsets, roughly 200 ng of genomic DNA, equivalent to 25,000 to 35,000 T cell genomes, went into each replicate PCR. Purified libraries were quantified with a Qubit 3.0 fluorometer, sized on a Bioanalyzer 2100, and re-quantified with the KAPA Library Quantification kit. Every immunoSEQ 96-well plate was sequenced on a separate single-read 150-cycle Illumina NextSeq 550 flow cell. The authors' analysis ran thus. Because the immunoSEQ output held only junctional sequences and lacked quality scores, the filtering could not match the filtering applied to full-length reads. Sequences were annotated with PyIR, a Python wrapper for IgBLAST v1.9, and V/J genes and CDR3 were assigned using IMGT germline references. Reads with weak V/J assignments (E-value above 1e-6), missing CDR3, stop codons, out-of-frame junctions, or ambiguous translated residues were removed. V3J clonotypes were defined as sequences sharing the same inferred V gene, J gene, and CDR3 amino acid sequence. The percentage overlap between two repertoires was calculated by dividing the number of shared unique clonotypes by the size of the smaller repertoire. Richness of each repertoire was evaluated using RTK rarefaction, the Chao1 estimator, and Recon v2.1 estimates of unobserved clonotypes. For all TCRbeta clonotypes obtained by the gDNA method from several donors, generation probabilities were computed with OLGA. The table was pulled from immuneACCESS by TCRdb, which kept in-frame rearrangements only. Such tables lose some clones; where checked, under half of the loss comes from unresolved V genes, and the rest has no known cause. V and J calls and clone size are as listed in that table; D and trimming were resolved from the DNA. The sample table shows roughly 890,000 clones, and 92% are seen once. The leading ten clones occupy less than 25% of the sample.

With regard to this clone: Its antigen remains unidentified. Base qualities were left out, and no much larger clone turns up one base away.

CD8 naive samples were CD45RO-negative cells positively selected for CCR7, giving a CD45RA+CCR7+ population that excluded TemRA cells. Healthy HIV-negative adults with no recently reported acute infections or vaccinations were included as donors. Only Caucasian adults living in Nashville, Tennessee, USA were represented among the donors. Blood was collected by leukapheresis, and PBMCs were isolated by Ficoll-Histopaque density gradient centrifugation and then cryopreserved in liquid nitrogen vapor phase. Purity and quantity of every magnetically sorted T cell population were checked by analytical flow cytometry. From each sorted fraction, genomic DNA was isolated and quantified by UV absorbance on a Nanodrop 2000c. Trimming takes 6 bases from V and 3 bases from J, and the germline ends sit 3 bases apart. CDR1 and CDR2, looked up from the germline V gene, are SNHLY and FYNNEI. From its cysteine to its phenylalanine, the CDR3 spans 11 amino acids. The CDR3 DNA has 33 bases and is translated from base 1.

In this chain, TRBV2 is recombined with TRBJ2-1, with the identity of the D gene unclear. Sequences were obtained from naive CD8+ T cells sorted from blood. Sample cell subset or site, as interpreted from the label and publication: CD45RA+CCR7+. The TCR comes from a man younger than 45 in good health. The nucleotides read TGTGCCAGCAGACACTACAATGAGCAGTTCTTC. Translated, it reads CASRHYNEQFF. The CDR3 plus the reference TRBV2 and TRBJ2-1 genes for the other parts give the full variable domain: EPEVTQTPSHQVTQMGQEVILRCVPISNHLYFYWYRQILGQKVEFLVSFYNNEISEKSEIFDDQFSVERPDGSNFTLKIRSTKLEDSAMYFCASRHYNEQFFGPGTRLTVL.